Shown below are 7 T cell receptor beta chains from a single sample sequenced in a study of cytotoxic CD8 clonotypes in ibrutinib-treated CLL. The assay was immunoSEQ multiplex PCR, and TCRdb's table has in-frame clones only and misses some. The sample comprises about 76,000 clones, around four fifths of which are singletons, and about 38% rests with the top ten. This specimen consisted of PBMCs, obtained after 24 months of ibrutinib treatment. These receptors were obtained from a human donor with chronic lymphocytic leukemia.

This clone has just a few counts. The chain links TRBV7-7 to TRBJ2-7; D gene ambiguous. With 5 bases removed from V and 5 bases from J, the gap between germline ends came to 13 bases. The CDR3 loop spans 13 amino acids. Germline assignment: CDR1 SSHAT and CDR2 FNYEAQ (reference sequence). DNA for the CDR3: TGTGCCAGCAGCATGGACCGAGATCACGAGCAGTACTTC. This translates into CASSMDRDHEQYF.

The V and J genes are TRBV6-1 and TRBJ2-3; D assignment may be TRBD1 or TRBD2 (5 bases each). This CDR3 region has 15 residues. V was shortened by 8 bases and J by 6 bases, with 21 bases between the two germline ends. Germline values: CDR1 MNHNS, CDR2 SASEGT. The CDR3 protein is CASGARREGLDTQYF. CDR3 in DNA: TGTGCCAGCGGGGCCCGTAGAGAGGGCCTCGATACGCAGTATTTT.

This chain joins TRBV14 and TRBJ1-2; D is perhaps TRBD1 (5 bases). Germline lookup yields CDR1 SGHDN and CDR2 FVKESK. V dropped 5 bases and J dropped 1 base, with 8 bases sitting between them. CDR3 length equals 13 residues. The CDR3 protein is CASSTGLNYGYTF. The CDR3, as DNA: TGTGCCAGCAGCACGGGACTTAACTATGGCTACACCTTC.

J is TRBJ1-5 and V is TRBV30, with unresolved D. The V and J ends lost 2 bases and 8 bases respectively, with 19 bases between them. Germline CDR1 reads GTSNPN; CDR2 reads SVGIG (reference sequence). The CDR3 totals 15 residues. CDR3 nucleotides: TGTGCCTGGAGTAGAAACGGACCCCGCGGGGAGCCCCAGCATTTT. Translated, it gives CAWSRNGPRGEPQHF.

The V call is TRBV19, the J call TRBJ2-2; TRBD2 agrees at 8 bases. Trimming removed 4 bases from V and 6 bases from J; junction bases left unmatched: 7. The CDR3 is 15 residues long. Germline V gene data show CDR1 as LNHDA and CDR2 as SQIVND (reference sequence). The CDR3 spells CASSKGLVGAGELFF. The CDR3 bases are TGTGCCAGTAGTAAGGGACTAGTGGGGGCCGGGGAGCTGTTTTTT.

This chain connects TRBV28 to TRBJ2-7; TRBD1 matches 10 bases. Germline V CDR1 and CDR2: MDHEN, SYDVKM. The V gene end was trimmed by 7 bases and the J gene end by 0 bases; junction bases not matched to a gene: 6. There are 15 residues in the CDR3. CDR3 DNA sequence: TGTGCCAGCAATCGGGGACAGGGGATCTCCTACGAGCAGTACTTC. The encoded protein is CASNRGQGISYEQYF.

The J gene is TRBJ2-1, the V gene TRBV6-1; D is possibly TRBD2 (6 bases). V lost 4 bases and J lost 3, with 13 bases in between. Per germline, CDR1 MNHNS and CDR2 SASEGT. The CDR3 is 15 amino acids. CDR3 nucleotide sequence: TGTGCCAGCAGTGGGGCGTCCGGGGGCTACAATGAGCAGTTCTTC. Protein: CASSGASGGYNEQFF.